This TCR beta chain is from a study of T cell responses to AZD1222 COVID-19 vaccine. For the study at large: Second doses at about 4 or about 12 weeks were pooled.

TCRdb's table, derived via immunoSEQ multiplex PCR, lists solely in-frame clones and lacks some. Among under 150,000 clones listed, around 88% were seen once. Germline lookup yields CDR1 SGHVS and CDR2 FQNEAQ. Trimming removed 5 bases from V and 5 bases from J, with 6 bases in between. This CDR3 spans 12 amino acids. General study results and limits: After two AZD1222 doses, spike-specific TCR breadth and depth rose versus day 0. Clonal diversity was possibly underestimated; the donors were predominantly white British and more often female. Close to half of spike-specific TCRs reportedly recognize unmutated variant regions.

This clone was counted once. No antigen is known for it. This TCR derives from an adult in good health. The specimen was peripheral blood, collected on day 0 of AZD1222 vaccination. V is TRBV7-8 and J is TRBJ2-2, with D possibly matching TRBD2 (5 bases). CDR3 sequence (DNA): TGTGCCAGCAGCCGAGGGACCGGGGAGCTGTTTTTT. Protein product: CASSRGTGELFF.